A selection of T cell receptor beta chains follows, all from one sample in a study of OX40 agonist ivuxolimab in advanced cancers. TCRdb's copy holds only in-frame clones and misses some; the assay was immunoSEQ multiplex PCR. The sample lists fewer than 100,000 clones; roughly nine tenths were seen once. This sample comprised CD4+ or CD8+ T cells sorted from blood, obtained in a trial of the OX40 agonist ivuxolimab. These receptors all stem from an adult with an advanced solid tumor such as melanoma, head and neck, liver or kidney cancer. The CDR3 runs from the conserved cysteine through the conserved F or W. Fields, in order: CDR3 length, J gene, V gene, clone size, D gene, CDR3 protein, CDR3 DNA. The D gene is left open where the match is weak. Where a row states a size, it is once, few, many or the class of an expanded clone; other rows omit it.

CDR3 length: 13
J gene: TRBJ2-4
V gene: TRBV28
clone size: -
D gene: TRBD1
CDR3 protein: CASSRGQGGIQYF
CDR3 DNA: TGTGCCAGCAGCCGGGGACAGGGTGGCATTCAGTACTTC

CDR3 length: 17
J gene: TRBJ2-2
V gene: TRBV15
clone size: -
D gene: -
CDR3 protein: CATSRDLGGGYTGELFF
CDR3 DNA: TGTGCCACCAGCAGAGATTTGGGCGGGGGCTACACCGGGGAGCTGTTTTTT

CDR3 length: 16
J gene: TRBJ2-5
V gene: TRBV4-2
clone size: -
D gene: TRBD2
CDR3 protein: CASSQGASGEQETQYF
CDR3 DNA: TGTGCCAGCAGCCAAGGGGCTAGCGGGGAGCAAGAGACCCAGTACTTC

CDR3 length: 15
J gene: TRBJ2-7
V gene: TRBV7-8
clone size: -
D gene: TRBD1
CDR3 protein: CASSLERTGSYEQYF
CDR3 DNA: TGTGCCAGCAGCCTGGAAAGGACAGGGTCCTACGAGCAGTACTTC

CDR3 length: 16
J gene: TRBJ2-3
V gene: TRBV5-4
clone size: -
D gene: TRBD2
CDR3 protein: CASSSGLDSAADTQYF
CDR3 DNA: TGTGCCAGCAGCTCCGGACTAGATTCGGCGGCAGATACGCAGTATTTT

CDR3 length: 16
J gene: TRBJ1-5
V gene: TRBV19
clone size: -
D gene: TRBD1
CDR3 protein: CASSIPTGAGNQPQHF
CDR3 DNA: TGTGCCAGTAGTATACCTACAGGGGCGGGCAATCAGCCCCAGCATTTT

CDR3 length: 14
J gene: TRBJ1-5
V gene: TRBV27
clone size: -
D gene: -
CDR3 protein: CASSPGPFGAPQHF
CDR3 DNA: TGTGCCAGCAGCCCGGGACCCTTTGGGGCGCCCCAGCATTTT

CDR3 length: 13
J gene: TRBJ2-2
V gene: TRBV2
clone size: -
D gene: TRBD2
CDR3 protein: CASILREAGELFF
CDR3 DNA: TGTGCCAGCATTTTGCGGGAGGCCGGGGAGCTGTTTTTT

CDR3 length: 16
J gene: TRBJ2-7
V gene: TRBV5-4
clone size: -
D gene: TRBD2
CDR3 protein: CASSTPSGLSSYEQYF
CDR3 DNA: TGTGCCAGCAGCACCCCTAGCGGGCTTAGCTCCTACGAGCAGTACTTC

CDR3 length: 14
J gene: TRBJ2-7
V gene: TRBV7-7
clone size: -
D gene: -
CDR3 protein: CASSLAGRVDEQYF
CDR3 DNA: TGTGCTAGCAGCTTAGCTGGCAGGGTCGACGAGCAGTACTTC

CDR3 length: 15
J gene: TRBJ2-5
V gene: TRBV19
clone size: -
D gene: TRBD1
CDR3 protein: CASSHWGQGQETQYF
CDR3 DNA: TGTGCCAGTAGTCATTGGGGACAGGGGCAAGAGACCCAGTACTTC

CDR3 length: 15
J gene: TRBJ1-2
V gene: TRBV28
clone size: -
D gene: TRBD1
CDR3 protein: CASSLGGTANYGYTF
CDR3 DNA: TGTGCCAGCAGTTTAGGTGGGACAGCTAACTATGGCTACACCTTC

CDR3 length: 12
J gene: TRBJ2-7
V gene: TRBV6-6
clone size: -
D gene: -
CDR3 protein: CASRPERDEQYF
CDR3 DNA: TGTGCCAGCAGACCAGAAAGGGACGAGCAGTACTTC

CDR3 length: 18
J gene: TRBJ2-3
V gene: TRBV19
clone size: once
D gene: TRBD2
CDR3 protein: CASSIRLAGALSTDTQYF
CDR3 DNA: TGTGCCAGTAGTATAAGACTAGCGGGAGCCCTGAGCACAGATACGCAGTATTTT

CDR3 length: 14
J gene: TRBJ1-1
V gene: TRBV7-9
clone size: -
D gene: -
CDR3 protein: CASSPQGLNTEAFF
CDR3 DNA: TGTGCCAGCAGCCCGCAGGGACTGAACACTGAAGCTTTCTTT

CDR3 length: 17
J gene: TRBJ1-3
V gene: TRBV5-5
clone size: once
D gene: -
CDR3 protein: CASSSTPGWVSGNTIYF
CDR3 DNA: TGTGCCAGCAGCTCGACCCCAGGCTGGGTCTCTGGAAACACCATATATTTT

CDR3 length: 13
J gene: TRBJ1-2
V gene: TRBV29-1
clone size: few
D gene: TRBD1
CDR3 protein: CSAGTGANYGYTF
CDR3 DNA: TGCAGCGCCGGGACAGGAGCGAACTATGGCTACACCTTC

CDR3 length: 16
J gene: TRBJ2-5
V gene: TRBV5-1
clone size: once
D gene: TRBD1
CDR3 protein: CASSFRTGGTGETQYF
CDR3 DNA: TGCGCCAGCAGCTTCCGGACAGGGGGTACTGGAGAGACCCAGTACTTC

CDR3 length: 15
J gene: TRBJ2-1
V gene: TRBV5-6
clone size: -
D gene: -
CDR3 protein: CASSLEGWRAAEQFF
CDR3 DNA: TGTGCCAGCAGCTTGGAGGGGTGGAGGGCCGCTGAGCAGTTCTTC

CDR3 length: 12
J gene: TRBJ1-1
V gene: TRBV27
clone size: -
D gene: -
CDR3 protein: CASSLSGEQAFF
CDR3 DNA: TGTGCCAGCAGTTTATCGGGGGAGCAAGCTTTCTTT

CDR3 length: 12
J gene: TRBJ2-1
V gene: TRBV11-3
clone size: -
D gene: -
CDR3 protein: CASSLYRDEQFF
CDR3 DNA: TGTGCCAGCAGCTTATACCGGGATGAGCAGTTCTTC

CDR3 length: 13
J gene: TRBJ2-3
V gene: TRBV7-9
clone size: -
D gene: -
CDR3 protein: CASSEQPADTQYF
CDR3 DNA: TGTGCCAGCAGCGAACAACCGGCAGATACGCAGTATTTT

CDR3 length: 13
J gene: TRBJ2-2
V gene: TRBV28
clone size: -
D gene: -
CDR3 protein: CASSFGWTGELFF
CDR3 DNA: TGTGCCAGCAGTTTCGGCTGGACCGGGGAGCTGTTTTTT

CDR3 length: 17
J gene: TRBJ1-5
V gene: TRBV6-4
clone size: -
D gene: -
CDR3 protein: CASSARALGGGNQPQHF
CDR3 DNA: TGTGCCAGCAGTGCCCGGGCCCTAGGGGGGGGCAATCAGCCCCAGCATTTT

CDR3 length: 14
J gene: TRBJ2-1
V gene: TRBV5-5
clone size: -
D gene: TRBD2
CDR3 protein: CASSFLAGRNEQFF
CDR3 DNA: TGTGCCAGCAGCTTTCTAGCGGGAAGGAATGAGCAGTTCTTC

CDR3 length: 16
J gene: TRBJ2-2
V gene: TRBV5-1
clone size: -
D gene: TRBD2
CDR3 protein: CASSLWTSGSLGELFF
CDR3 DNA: TGCGCCAGCAGCCTGTGGACTAGCGGGAGCCTCGGGGAGCTGTTTTTT

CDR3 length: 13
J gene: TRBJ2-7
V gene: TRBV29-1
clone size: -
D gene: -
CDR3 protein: CSAQSGISYEQYF
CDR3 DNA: TGCAGCGCCCAAAGTGGCATCTCCTACGAGCAGTACTTC

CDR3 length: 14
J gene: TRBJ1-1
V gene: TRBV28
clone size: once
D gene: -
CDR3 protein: CASTPVGENTEAFF
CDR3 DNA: TGTGCCAGCACACCCGTCGGAGAGAACACTGAAGCTTTCTTT

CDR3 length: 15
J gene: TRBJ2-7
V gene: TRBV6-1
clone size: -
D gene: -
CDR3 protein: CATLLPRGAVDEQYF
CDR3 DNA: TGTGCCACCCTCCTGCCACGGGGGGCTGTCGACGAGCAGTACTTC

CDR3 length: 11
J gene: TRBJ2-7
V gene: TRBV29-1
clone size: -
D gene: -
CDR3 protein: CSVRIGYEQYF
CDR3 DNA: TGCAGCGTTAGAATCGGCTACGAGCAGTACTTC

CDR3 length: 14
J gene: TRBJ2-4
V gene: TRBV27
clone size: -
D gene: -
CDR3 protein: CASSEKPVKNIQYF
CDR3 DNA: TGTGCCAGCAGTGAAAAGCCTGTCAAAAACATTCAGTACTTC

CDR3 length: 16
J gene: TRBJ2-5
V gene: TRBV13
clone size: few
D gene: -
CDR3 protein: CASSRLKSGFQETQYF
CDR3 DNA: TGTGCCAGCAGCCGATTGAAATCCGGCTTCCAAGAGACCCAGTACTTC